Presented here are 21 T cell receptor beta chains from one specimen sequenced in a study of cytotoxic CD8 clonotypes in ibrutinib-treated CLL. Sequencing was performed with immunoSEQ multiplex PCR; in TCRdb, only in-frame clones are kept and a portion is missing. Of about 150,000 clones in the sample, around 76% were seen once. Source: PBMCs, taken after 24 months of ibrutinib treatment. These receptors came from a human donor with chronic lymphocytic leukemia.

The rearrangement joins TRBV28 to TRBJ2-2; 9 bases match TRBD2. Germline trimming cut 3 bases from V and 2 bases from J; bases unmatched to any gene: 1. The CDR3 extends over 15 amino acids. The germline CDR1 and CDR2 sequences are MDHEN and SYDVKM. CDR3 DNA: TGTGCCAGCAGTTTGACTAGCGGAAACACCGGGGAGCTGTTTTTT. Translating it yields CASSLTSGNTGELFF.

The chain is built from TRBV27 and TRBJ2-3, with D hard to call. The V gene's germline CDR1 is MNHEY and CDR2 SMNVEV (reference sequence). The CDR3 consists of 13 residues. Deletions cut 0 bases from V and 4 bases from J, with 5 bases between. The CDR3 loop reads CASSLSRSDTQYF. The CDR3 DNA reads TGTGCCAGCAGTTTATCCCGGTCAGATACGCAGTATTTT.

The genes are TRBV7-3 and TRBJ2-7; D possibly matches TRBD1 or TRBD2 (5 bases each). V dropped 5 bases and J dropped 6 bases, with 17 bases sitting between them. The CDR3 totals 14 residues. Germline lookup yields CDR1 SGHTA and CDR2 FQGTGA. CDR3 residues: CASSLGPLGREQYF. The DNA of the CDR3 is TGTGCCAGCAGCCTGGGACCCCTTGGTCGCGAGCAGTACTTC.

This chain's CDR3 is CASSPGGTNTGELFF. In nucleotides, the CDR3 is TGTGCCAGCAGCCCCGGGGGAACGAACACCGGGGAGCTGTTTTTT. J is TRBJ2-2 and V is TRBV5-4; D may be TRBD2 (6 bases). CDR3 size: 15 residues. The V and J ends lost 4 bases and 0 bases respectively, with 10 bases between them. CDR1 and CDR2 from the germline V gene are SGHNT and YYREEE (reference sequence).

The V and J genes are TRBV19 and TRBJ2-7; D gene uncertain. The CDR3 totals 13 residues. Germline V gene data show CDR1 as LNHDA and CDR2 as SQIVND (reference sequence). V was pared by 6 bases and J by 3 bases, with 12 bases between. Here the CDR3 DNA reads TGTGCCAGTAGCTCCGTCGGCAACTACGAGCAGTACTTC. Its protein product is CASSSVGNYEQYF.

The chain couples TRBV6-4 to TRBJ1-1; TRBD1 might be the D (5 bases). V was shortened by 3 bases and J by 1 base, with 6 bases between the two germline ends. Germline CDR1 is MRHNA and CDR2 is SNTAGT. The CDR3 has 13 amino acids. Written as DNA, the CDR3 is TGTGCCAGCAGTGAGGGGGAGAACACTGAAGCTTTCTTT. Translated: CASSEGENTEAFF.

This clone was detected only once. The chain couples TRBV2 to TRBJ2-7; D not resolved. The CDR3 consists of 14 residues. The V end lost 7 bases, the J end lost 0 bases, and 13 bases lay between the germline ends. The germline V gene encodes CDR1 SNHLY and CDR2 FYNNEI. CDR3 coding DNA: TGTGCCAGCACCCCCAGAACGGACTCCTACGAGCAGTACTTC. It codes for CASTPRTDSYEQYF.

V usage is TRBV5-1 and J usage is TRBJ1-1; maybe TRBD1 (6 bases). The CDR3 is 17 amino acids. Germline CDR1 is SGHRS and CDR2 is YFSETQ. V shed 4 bases and J shed 1 base, with 20 bases lying between them. In DNA, the CDR3 is TGCGCCAGCAGCCAAGGGGGACAAAGCTTCGGGAACACTGAAGCTTTCTTT. Translated: CASSQGGQSFGNTEAFF.

V is TRBV19 and J is TRBJ1-5; D is unresolved. CDR1 and CDR2 from the germline V gene are LNHDA and SQIVND (reference sequence). With 9 bases removed from V and 3 bases from J, the gap between germline ends came to 18 bases. The CDR3 runs to 15 residues. The CDR3 protein is CASDRRNVANQPQHF. CDR3 bases: TGTGCCAGCGATCGCAGGAACGTAGCCAATCAGCCCCAGCATTTT.

The chain carries TRBV28 and TRBJ2-2, with 7 bases fitting TRBD2. The V gene's germline CDR1 is MDHEN and CDR2 SYDVKM. The J segment lost 3 bases and the V segment lost 8 bases, leaving 3 bases of the junction unmatched. The CDR3 extends over 13 amino acids. The CDR3: CASGRGDTGELFF. Written as DNA, the CDR3 is TGTGCCAGCGGTCGGGGGGACACCGGGGAGCTGTTTTTT. Using reference TRBV28 and TRBJ2-2 for the parts outside the CDR3, the full variable domain is DVKVTQSSRYLVKRTGEKVFLECVQDMDHENMFWYRQDPGLGLRLIYFSYDVKMKEKGDIPEGYSVSREKKERFSLILESASTNQTSMYLCASGRGDTGELFFGEGSRLTVL.

The chain links TRBV4-3 to TRBJ1-4; D is ambiguous. Germline V lookup: CDR1 LGHNA, CDR2 YSLEER. The V end was cut by 3 bases, the J end by 7 bases, with 12 bases between. CDR3 length: 14 residues. CDR3 DNA: TGCGCCAGCAGCCACGGTAGGGCCACTGAAAAACTGTTTTTT. Translated, it gives CASSHGRATEKLFF.

The chain employs TRBV11-2 and TRBJ2-7; the D is unclear. The CDR3 extends over 12 amino acids. The V gene's germline CDR1 is SGHAT and CDR2 FQNNGV. Deletions cut 4 bases from V and 2 bases from J, with 6 bases between. The CDR3 DNA follows: TGTGCCAGCAGCTACCAGCCCTACGAGCAGTACTTC. Its protein product is CASSYQPYEQYF.

The J gene is TRBJ1-1, the V gene TRBV11-2; no definite D call. V was clipped by 3 bases and J by 1 base, with 3 bases between them. This CDR3 contains 12 residues. CDR1 and CDR2 (germline): SGHAT, FQNNGV. Here the CDR3 DNA reads TGTGCCAGCAGCTTCTCGAACACTGAAGCTTTCTTT. Translation: CASSFSNTEAFF.

The genes are TRBV4-2 and TRBJ1-5; 12 nucleotides align to TRBD1. Germline V lookup: CDR1 LGHNA, CDR2 YNFKEQ. The CDR3 contains 18 residues. The ends lost 0 bases at V and 0 bases at J; junction bases unmatched: 3. CDR3 coding DNA: TGTGCCAGCAGCCAAGACGGGACAGGGGGCTATAGCAATCAGCCCCAGCATTTT. Amino acid sequence: CASSQDGTGGYSNQPQHF.

V usage is TRBV9 and J usage is TRBJ2-7; 8 positions match TRBD2. Germline loops: CDR1 SGDLS, CDR2 YYNGEE. The CDR3 runs 15 residues. V was pared by 7 bases and J by 0 bases, with 9 bases of the junction left unmatched. The DNA for the CDR3 is TGTGCCAGCGGATTGGGCGGGGGGAGCTCCTACGAGCAGTACTTC. This codes for CASGLGGGSSYEQYF.

In DNA form, the CDR3 reads TGCGCCAGCAGCCCGAGAGACCCCCGGGGAGAGACCCAGTACTTC. Its translation is CASSPRDPRGETQYF. The genes are TRBV5-1 and TRBJ2-5; perhaps TRBD2 as D (5 bases). The V gene lost 4 bases and the J gene lost 4 bases, with 17 bases spanning the gap. This CDR3 spans 15 amino acids. CDR1 and CDR2 from the germline V gene are SGHRS and YFSETQ. The variable domain in full, with the rest retrieved from reference TRBV5-1 and TRBJ2-5, is KAGVTQTPRYLIKTRGQQVTLSCSPISGHRSVSWYQQTPGQGLQFLFEYFSETQRNKGNFPGRFSGRQFSNSRSEMNVSTLELGDSALYLCASSPRDPRGETQYFGPGTRLLVL.

This clone has only a few counts. The gene calls are TRBV19 and TRBJ2-5, with TRBD2 identical over 9 bases. Germline-derived CDR1 and CDR2 are LNHDA and SQIVND (reference sequence). J gave up 5 bases and V 10 bases, and 14 bases lay outside the gene matches. This CDR3 has 15 residues. The CDR3 region is CATQTRGRGGETQYF. DNA of the CDR3: TGTGCCACTCAAACACGCGGGAGGGGAGGTGAGACCCAGTACTTC.

The rearrangement joins TRBV7-8 to TRBJ2-7; 7 positions match TRBD2. V shed 3 bases, J shed 6 bases, and the junction held 5 bases outside the gene matches. Per germline, CDR1 SGHVS and CDR2 FQNEAQ. This CDR3 has 13 residues. CDR3 nucleotides: TGTGCCAGCAGCTTCGGATTAGCGGGCGAGCAGTACTTC. This codes for CASSFGLAGEQYF.

The rearrangement joins TRBV10-3 to TRBJ2-5, with TRBD2 matching over 11 bases. Germline V lookup: CDR1 ENHRY, CDR2 SYGVKD. V trimming: 4 bases; J trimming: 2 bases; junction bases outside the gene matches: 12. CDR3 size: 18 residues. The CDR3 sequence: CAISGQHGTSGKQETQYF. In nucleotides, the CDR3 is TGTGCCATCAGTGGACAGCATGGGACTAGCGGAAAACAAGAGACCCAGTACTTC.

The chain joins TRBV6-5 to TRBJ2-7, with TRBD2 identical over 13 bases. Germline CDR1 and CDR2: MNHEY and SVGAGI. Germline trimming cut 6 bases from V and 7 bases from J; bases unmatched to any gene: 9. This CDR3 has 15 residues. Here the CDR3 reads CASSRTSGSGAEQYF. The CDR3 nucleotides are TGTGCCAGCAGCCGGACTAGCGGGAGTGGCGCGGAGCAGTACTTC.

The V gene is TRBV10-2, the J gene TRBJ2-7; D could derive from TRBD1 or TRBD2 (6 bases each). CDR1 is WSHSY and CDR2 is SAAADI in the germline V gene. Trimming left V 2 bases short and J 4 bases short, with 12 bases between. This CDR3 is 14 amino acids long. The CDR3 coding sequence is TGCGCCAGCAGTGAGGGCAGGGGAGGTTACGAGCAGTACTTC. Translation: CASSEGRGGYEQYF.